These 16 T cell receptor beta chains originate from one sample sequenced in a study of blood T cell repertoires in COVID-19 (dated by TCRdb to the early 2020s). The library came from the immunoSEQ multiplex PCR assay. In its TCRdb copy, this immuneACCESS table keeps in-frame sequences only and misses some clones. Where compared with another copy, unresolved V genes explain less than half of these, and the others have no known cause. Within this sample are a few hundred thousand clones, with roughly 89% of them counted one time only. Of the sample, 1.7% is held by the ten largest clones. Sequencing used PBMCs or T cells enriched from blood (not recorded which). The receptors come from a woman under 40 who had recovered from COVID-19.

The chain uses TRBV30 and TRBJ2-2; D gene unclear. Between the trimmed V and J ends, which lost 0 bases and 5 bases, there was a span of 13 bases. The CDR3 length is 15 residues. Looked up from germline, CDR1 is GTSNPN and CDR2 is SVGIG (reference sequence). This CDR3 reads CAWSVSAVETGELFF. Written as DNA, the CDR3 is TGTGCCTGGAGTGTGAGTGCGGTCGAGACCGGGGAGCTGTTTTTT. Supplemented by reference TRBV30 and TRBJ2-2, the full variable domain reads SQTIHQWPATLVQPVGSPLSLECTVEGTSNPNLYWYRQAAGRGLQLLFYSVGIGQISSEVPQNLSASRPQDRQFILSSKKLLLSDSGFYLCAWSVSAVETGELFFGEGSRLTVL.

The genes are TRBV30 and TRBJ1-5; a possible D gene is TRBD1 (5 bases). Germline V gene lookup returns CDR1 GTSNPN and CDR2 SVGIG (reference sequence). This CDR3 has 13 residues. The ends were cut back, 5 bases at V and 4 bases at J, with 12 bases in the middle. CDR3 sequence: CAWQQDSNQPQHF. DNA for the CDR3: TGTGCCTGGCAACAAGACAGTAATCAGCCCCAGCATTTT.

The chain carries TRBV9 and TRBJ1-1; 9 bases agree with TRBD1. Trimming took 3 bases from V and 1 from J; bases not matched to a gene: 4. CDR3 size: 15 residues. From germline, CDR1 is SGDLS and CDR2 YYNGEE. The CDR3 DNA reads as TGTGCCAGCAGCGCCCAGGACAGGGGGAACACTGAAGCTTTCTTT. Residues: CASSAQDRGNTEAFF.

This chain links TRBV19 with TRBJ1-4; maybe TRBD1 (6 bases). V lost 6 bases and J 5 bases, leaving 16 bases between the germline ends. This CDR3 region has 15 residues. CDR1 LNHDA and CDR2 SQIVND come from the germline V gene (reference sequence). CDR3 sequence (DNA): TGTGCCAGTAGCACTCAGGGGCCACCAAATGAAAAACTGTTTTTT. Translated: CASSTQGPPNEKLFF.

The chain recombines TRBV7-9 with TRBJ1-2, with 11 bases that match TRBD1. V was pared by 5 bases and J by 3 bases, with 2 bases of the junction left unmatched. The CDR3 loop spans 14 amino acids. Looked up from germline, CDR1 is SEHNR and CDR2 is FQNEAQ (reference sequence). CDR3 in amino acids: CASSRTGGDYGYTF. In DNA, the CDR3 is TGTGCCAGCAGCCGGACAGGGGGCGACTATGGCTACACCTTC. The full variable domain, rest sourced from reference TRBV7-9 and TRBJ1-2, is DTGVSQNPRHKITKRGQNVTFRCDPISEHNRLYWYRQTLGQGPEFLTYFQNEAQLEKSRLLSDRFSAERPKGSFSTLEIQRTEQGDSAMYLCASSRTGGDYGYTFGSGTRLTVV.

V and J are TRBV6-2 or TRBV6-3 and TRBJ2-1; D is ambiguous. Deletions cut 5 bases from V and 8 bases from J, with 13 bases between. Germline V gene lookup returns CDR1 MNHEY and CDR2 SVGEGT. This CDR3 has 13 amino acids. Here the CDR3 DNA reads TGTGCCAGCAGTACCTTCTTCGAGGATGAGCAGTTCTTC. This encodes CASSTFFEDEQFF.

CDR3 sequence reads: CASSPSRYEAKNIQYF. The CDR3 nucleotides are TGTGCCAGCAGCCCCAGCAGGTACGAGGCCAAAAACATTCAGTACTTC. The chain couples TRBV7-8 to TRBJ2-4; D remains unclear. The CDR3 is 16 residues long. V lost 5 bases and J lost 1, with 15 bases in between. Germline CDR1 SGHVS, CDR2 FQNEAQ. Combining the CDR3 with reference TRBV7-8 and TRBJ2-4 gives the whole variable domain GAGVSQSPRYKVAKRGQDVALRCDPISGHVSLFWYQQALGQGPEFLTYFQNEAQLDKSGLPSDRFFAERPEGSVSTLKIQRTQQEDSAVYLCASSPSRYEAKNIQYFGAGTRLSVL.

The rearrangement uses TRBV9 and TRBJ1-6, with D maybe TRBD1 (5 bases). The CDR3 has 15 residues. V was trimmed by 0 bases and J by 7 bases, leaving 11 bases between them. Germline loops: CDR1 SGDLS, CDR2 YYNGEE. This chain's CDR3 is CASSVDRTRNSPLHF. DNA of the CDR3: TGTGCCAGCAGCGTAGATAGGACAAGAAATTCACCCCTCCACTTT.

This clone has only a few counts. The chain has TRBV28 and TRBJ1-3; TRBD1 matches 7 bases. CDR1 MDHEN and CDR2 SYDVKM come from the germline V gene. The V segment lost 0 bases and the J segment 10 bases; nucleotides outside the gene matches: 9. The CDR3 runs 15 residues. The CDR3 region has the DNA TGTGCCAGCAGTTTATGGCTGGGAGGCAGGGGGACCATATATTTT. It is translated as CASSLWLGGRGTIYF. The variable domain in full, completed from reference TRBV28 and TRBJ1-3, reads DVKVTQSSRYLVKRTGEKVFLECVQDMDHENMFWYRQDPGLGLRLIYFSYDVKMKEKGDIPEGYSVSREKKERFSLILESASTNQTSMYLCASSLWLGGRGTIYFGEGSWLTVV.

J is TRBJ1-2 and V is TRBV25-1; TRBD1 agrees at 8 bases. CDR1 and CDR2 (germline): MGHDK, SYGVNS. V dropped 4 bases and J dropped 8; count of bases not matched to a gene: 3. This CDR3 is built from 12 residues. In DNA, the CDR3 is TGTGCCAGCAGTGGACAGGGGCTCGGCTACACCTTC. This encodes CASSGQGLGYTF.

The CDR3 nucleotides read TGTGCCAGCAGGCGAGGTGTAGCGGCCCGTCGCACAGATACGCAGTATTTT. Protein: CASRRGVAARRTDTQYF. This sequence joins TRBV6-6 and TRBJ2-3; D may be TRBD2 (6 bases). CDR3 length: 17 residues. CDR1 MNHNY and CDR2 SVGAGI come from the germline V gene (reference sequence). The V and J ends lost 6 bases and 1 base respectively, with 20 bases between them.

The rearrangement joins TRBV9 to TRBJ1-2; 11 positions match TRBD1. Trimming at V came to 0 bases and at J to 4 bases, leaving 5 bases not matched to a gene. This CDR3 contains 16 residues. Germline V lookup: CDR1 SGDLS, CDR2 YYNGEE. The DNA of the CDR3 is TGTGCCAGCAGCGTAGGGACAGGGGGCCAGGGCTATGGCTACACCTTC. Residues: CASSVGTGGQGYGYTF.

This clone was seen once. V usage is TRBV10-3 and J usage is TRBJ1-1; 9 nucleotides line up with TRBD1. V trimming: 9 bases; J trimming: 5 bases; junction bases outside the gene matches: 10. The CDR3 has 14 residues. CDR1 and CDR2 from the germline V gene are ENHRY and SYGVKD. The CDR3, as DNA: TGTGCCATACAACAGACAGGGGGAGGGACTGAAGCTTTCTTT. Protein: CAIQQTGGGTEAFF.

The chain combines TRBV6-5 with TRBJ1-3; possibly TRBD1 for D (5 bases). This CDR3 is 15 amino acids long. V was clipped by 4 bases and J by 3 bases, with 13 bases between them. Looked up from germline, CDR1 is MNHEY and CDR2 is SVGAGI. CDR3 coding DNA: TGTGCCAGCAGTTCGCAACCAGGGCTTGGAAACACCATATATTTT. Translation gives CASSSQPGLGNTIYF.

This chain connects TRBV11-1 to TRBJ2-1, with 14 bases lining up with TRBD2. The CDR3 extends over 16 amino acids. With V trimmed by 5 bases and J by 6 bases, 6 bases remained unmatched. The germline V gene has CDR1 SGHAT and CDR2 FQDESV (reference sequence). The CDR3 bases are TGTGCCAGCAGCGGACTAGCGGGGGGTATTTCCAATGAGCAGTTCTTC. Its protein is CASSGLAGGISNEQFF.

The chain recombines TRBV5-1 with TRBJ2-1; 11 bases are a match to TRBD2. The V segment lost 6 bases and the J segment 8 bases; nucleotides outside the gene matches: 10. The CDR3 covers 15 residues. Germline V gene data show CDR1 as SGHRS and CDR2 as YFSETQ. This CDR3 reads CASTGLTSGSYEQFF. CDR3 nucleotide sequence: TGCGCCAGCACAGGTCTTACTAGCGGGAGTTATGAGCAGTTCTTC.